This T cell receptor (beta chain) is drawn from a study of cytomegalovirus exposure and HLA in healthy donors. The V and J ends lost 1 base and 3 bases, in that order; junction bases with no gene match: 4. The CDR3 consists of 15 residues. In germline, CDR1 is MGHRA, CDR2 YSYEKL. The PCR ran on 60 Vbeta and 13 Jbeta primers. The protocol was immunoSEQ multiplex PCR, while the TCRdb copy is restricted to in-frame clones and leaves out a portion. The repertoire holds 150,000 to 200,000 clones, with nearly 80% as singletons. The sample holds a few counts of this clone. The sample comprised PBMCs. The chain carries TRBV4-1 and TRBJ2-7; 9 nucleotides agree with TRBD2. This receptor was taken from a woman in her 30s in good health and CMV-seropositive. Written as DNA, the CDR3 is TGCGCCAGCAGCCAAGCGGGACTAGCCCGCTACGAGCAGTACTTC. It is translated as CASSQAGLARYEQYF.